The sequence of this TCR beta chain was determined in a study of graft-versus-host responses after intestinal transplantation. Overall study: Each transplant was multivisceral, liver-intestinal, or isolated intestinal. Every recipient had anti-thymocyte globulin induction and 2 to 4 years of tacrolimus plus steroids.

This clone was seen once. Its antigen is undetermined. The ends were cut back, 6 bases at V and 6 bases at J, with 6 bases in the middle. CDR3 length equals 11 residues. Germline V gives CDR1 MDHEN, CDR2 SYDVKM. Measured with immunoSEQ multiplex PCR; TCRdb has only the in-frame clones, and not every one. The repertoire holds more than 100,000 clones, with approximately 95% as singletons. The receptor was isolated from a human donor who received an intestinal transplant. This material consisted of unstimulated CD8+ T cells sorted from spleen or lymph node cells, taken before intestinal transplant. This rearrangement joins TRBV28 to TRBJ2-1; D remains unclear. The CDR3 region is CASSLANEQFF. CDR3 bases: TGTGCCAGCAGCTTAGCCAATGAGCAGTTCTTC.